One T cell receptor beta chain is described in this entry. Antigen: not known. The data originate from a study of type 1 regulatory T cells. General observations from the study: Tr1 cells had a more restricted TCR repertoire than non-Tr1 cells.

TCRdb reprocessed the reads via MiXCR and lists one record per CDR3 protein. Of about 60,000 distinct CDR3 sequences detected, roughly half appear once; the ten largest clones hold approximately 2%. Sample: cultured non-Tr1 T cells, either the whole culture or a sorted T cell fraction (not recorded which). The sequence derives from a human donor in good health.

CDR3 nucleotides: TGTGCCAGTAATAAGGAATTTAATGAAAAACTGTTTTTT. Translating it yields CASNKEFNEKLFF. The chain combines TRBV19 with TRBJ1-4; D is unresolved. This CDR3 is built from 13 residues. CDR1 is LNHDA and CDR2 is SQIVND in the germline V gene (reference sequence). V lost 7 bases and J 4 bases, leaving 10 bases between the germline ends.